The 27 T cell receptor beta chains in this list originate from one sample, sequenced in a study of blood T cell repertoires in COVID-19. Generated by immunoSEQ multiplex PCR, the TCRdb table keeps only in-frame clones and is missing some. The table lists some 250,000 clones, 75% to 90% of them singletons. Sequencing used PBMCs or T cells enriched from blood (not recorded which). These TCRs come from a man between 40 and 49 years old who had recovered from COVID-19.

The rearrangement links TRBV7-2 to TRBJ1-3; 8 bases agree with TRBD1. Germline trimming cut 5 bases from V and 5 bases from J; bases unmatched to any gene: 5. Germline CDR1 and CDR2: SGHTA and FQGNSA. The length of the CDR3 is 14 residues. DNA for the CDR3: TGTGCCAGCAGCACGGACAGGGATAGAAACACCATATATTTT. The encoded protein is CASSTDRDRNTIYF.

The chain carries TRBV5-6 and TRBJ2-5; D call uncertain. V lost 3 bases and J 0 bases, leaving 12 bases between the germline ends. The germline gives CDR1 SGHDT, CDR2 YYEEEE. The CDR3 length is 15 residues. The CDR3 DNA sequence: TGTGCCAGCAGCTCACCCAAAGCGAACCAAGAGACCCAGTACTTC. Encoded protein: CASSSPKANQETQYF.

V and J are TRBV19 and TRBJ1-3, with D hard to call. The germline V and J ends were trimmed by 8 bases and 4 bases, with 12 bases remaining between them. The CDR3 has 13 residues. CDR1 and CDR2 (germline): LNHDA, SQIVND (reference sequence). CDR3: CASVSNEGNTIYF. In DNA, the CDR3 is TGTGCCAGTGTCTCCAACGAGGGAAACACCATATATTTT.

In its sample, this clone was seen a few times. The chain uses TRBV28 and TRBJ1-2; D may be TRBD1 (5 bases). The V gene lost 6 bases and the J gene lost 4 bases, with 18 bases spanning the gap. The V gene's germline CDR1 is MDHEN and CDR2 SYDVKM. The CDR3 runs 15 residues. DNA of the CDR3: TGTGCCAGCAGCTTTCTTTTAGACAGAACCTATGGCTACACCTTC. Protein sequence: CASSFLLDRTYGYTF.

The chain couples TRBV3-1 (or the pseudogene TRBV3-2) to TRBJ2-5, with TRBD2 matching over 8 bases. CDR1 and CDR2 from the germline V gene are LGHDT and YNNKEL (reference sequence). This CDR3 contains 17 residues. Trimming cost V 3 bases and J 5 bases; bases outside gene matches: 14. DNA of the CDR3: TGTGCCAGCAGCCAGAATCCCGTCCCGGCGGGAGGTGAGACCCAGTACTTC. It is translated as CASSQNPVPAGGETQYF.

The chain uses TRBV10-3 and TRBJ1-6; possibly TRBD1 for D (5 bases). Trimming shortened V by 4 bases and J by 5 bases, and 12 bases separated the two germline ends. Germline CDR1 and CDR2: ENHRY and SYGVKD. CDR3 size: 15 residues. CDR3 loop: CAISVAGVDNSPLHF. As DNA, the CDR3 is TGTGCCATCAGTGTGGCGGGGGTAGATAATTCACCCCTCCACTTT.

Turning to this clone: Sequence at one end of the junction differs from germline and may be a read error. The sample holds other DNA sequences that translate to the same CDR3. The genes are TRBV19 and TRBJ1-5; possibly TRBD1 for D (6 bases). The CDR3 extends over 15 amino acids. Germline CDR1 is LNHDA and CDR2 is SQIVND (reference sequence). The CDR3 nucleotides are TGTGCTAGTAGTATAAGCCCAACAGGGTATCAGCCCCAGCATTTT. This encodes CASSISPTGYQPQHF.

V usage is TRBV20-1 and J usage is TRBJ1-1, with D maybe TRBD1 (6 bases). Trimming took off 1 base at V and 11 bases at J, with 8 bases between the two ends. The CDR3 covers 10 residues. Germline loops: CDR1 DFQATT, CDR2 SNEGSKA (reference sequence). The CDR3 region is CSARVGAAFF. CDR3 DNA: TGCAGTGCTAGAGTGGGGGCCGCTTTCTTT.

In DNA form, the CDR3 reads TGTGCCAGCAGCTTAACCTCGACAGGGTCTGGAAACACCATATATTTT. It codes for CASSLTSTGSGNTIYF. The chain uses TRBV7-3 and TRBJ1-3; 7 bases line up with TRBD1. This CDR3 is 16 amino acids long. Looked up from germline, CDR1 is SGHTA and CDR2 is FQGTGA. Trimming removed 0 bases from V and 1 base from J; junction bases left unmatched: 3.

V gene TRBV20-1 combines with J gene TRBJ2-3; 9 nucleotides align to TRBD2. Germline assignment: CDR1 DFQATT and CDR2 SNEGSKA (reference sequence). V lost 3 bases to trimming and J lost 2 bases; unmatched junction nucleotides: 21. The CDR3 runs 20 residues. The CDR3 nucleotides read TGCAGTGCTAGTACACTAGCGGGCCTGCCCGGCAAGCACCCCACAGATACGCAGTATTTT. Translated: CSASTLAGLPGKHPTDTQYF.

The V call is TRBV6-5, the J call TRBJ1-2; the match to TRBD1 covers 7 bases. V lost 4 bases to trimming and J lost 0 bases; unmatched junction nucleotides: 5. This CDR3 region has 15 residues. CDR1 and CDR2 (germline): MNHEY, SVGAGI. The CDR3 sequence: CASSSLGGSNYGYTF. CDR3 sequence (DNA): TGTGCCAGCAGTTCTTTAGGGGGCTCTAACTATGGCTACACCTTC.

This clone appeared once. The CDR3: CASSLTGLAGTNTGELFF. The CDR3 bases are TGTGCCAGCAGCTTAACGGGGCTAGCGGGAACGAACACCGGGGAGCTGTTTTTT. This chain uses TRBV7-3 with TRBJ2-2, with 9 nucleotides matching TRBD2. The junction had 5 bases not matched to a gene; V was cut back by 0 bases and J by 0 bases. The CDR3 totals 18 residues. Germline-derived CDR1 and CDR2 are SGHTA and FQGTGA.

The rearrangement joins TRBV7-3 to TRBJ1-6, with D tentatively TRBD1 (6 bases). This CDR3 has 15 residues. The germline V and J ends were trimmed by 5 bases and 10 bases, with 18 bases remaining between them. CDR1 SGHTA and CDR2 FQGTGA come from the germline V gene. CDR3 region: CASSLIGQGTSPLHF. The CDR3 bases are TGTGCCAGCAGCCTAATCGGGCAGGGGACATCACCCCTCCACTTT.

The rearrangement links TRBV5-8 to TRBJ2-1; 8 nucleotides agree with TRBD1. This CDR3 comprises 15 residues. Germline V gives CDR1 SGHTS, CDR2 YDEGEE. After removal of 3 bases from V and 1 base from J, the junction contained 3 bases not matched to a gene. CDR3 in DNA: TGTGCCAGCAGCTCCAGGGGGCGTTCCTACAATGAGCAGTTCTTC. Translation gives CASSSRGRSYNEQFF.

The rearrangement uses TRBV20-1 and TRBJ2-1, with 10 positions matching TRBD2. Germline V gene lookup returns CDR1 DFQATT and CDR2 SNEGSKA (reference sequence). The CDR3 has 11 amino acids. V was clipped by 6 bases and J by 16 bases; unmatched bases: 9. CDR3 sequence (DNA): TGCAGTGCAAAGGGACTAGCGTGGGTCTTCTTC. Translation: CSAKGLAWVFF.

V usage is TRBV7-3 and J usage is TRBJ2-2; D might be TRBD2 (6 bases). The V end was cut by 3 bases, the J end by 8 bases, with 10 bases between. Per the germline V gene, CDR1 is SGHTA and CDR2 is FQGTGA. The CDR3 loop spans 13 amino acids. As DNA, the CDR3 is TGTGCCAGCAGCTTTTCTAGCGCGGGGGAGCTGTTTTTT. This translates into CASSFSSAGELFF.

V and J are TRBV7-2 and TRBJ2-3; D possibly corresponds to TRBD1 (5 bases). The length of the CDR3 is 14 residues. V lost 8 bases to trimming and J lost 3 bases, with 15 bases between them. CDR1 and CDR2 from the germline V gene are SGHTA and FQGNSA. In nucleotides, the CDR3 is TGTGCCAGCGGACGGGTTGGGGCAACAGATACGCAGTATTTT. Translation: CASGRVGATDTQYF.

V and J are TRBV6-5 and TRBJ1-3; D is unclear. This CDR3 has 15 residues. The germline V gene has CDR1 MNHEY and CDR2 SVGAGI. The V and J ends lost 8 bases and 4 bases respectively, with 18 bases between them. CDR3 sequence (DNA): TGTGCCAGCGGTTCACGGGAGGGCGGAGGAAACACCATATATTTT. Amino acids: CASGSREGGGNTIYF.

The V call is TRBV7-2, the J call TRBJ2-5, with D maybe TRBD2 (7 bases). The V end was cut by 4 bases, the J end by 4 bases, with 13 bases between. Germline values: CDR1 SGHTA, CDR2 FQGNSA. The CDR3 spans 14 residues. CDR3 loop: CASSSIGGLETQYF. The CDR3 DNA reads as TGTGCCAGCAGCTCCATCGGGGGGCTAGAGACCCAGTACTTC.

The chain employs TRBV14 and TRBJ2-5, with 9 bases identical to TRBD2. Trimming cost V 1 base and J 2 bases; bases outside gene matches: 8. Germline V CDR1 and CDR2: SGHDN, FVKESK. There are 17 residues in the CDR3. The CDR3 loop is CASSQVGRLAEQETQYF. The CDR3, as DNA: TGTGCCAGCAGCCAAGTGGGACGACTAGCGGAGCAAGAGACCCAGTACTTC.

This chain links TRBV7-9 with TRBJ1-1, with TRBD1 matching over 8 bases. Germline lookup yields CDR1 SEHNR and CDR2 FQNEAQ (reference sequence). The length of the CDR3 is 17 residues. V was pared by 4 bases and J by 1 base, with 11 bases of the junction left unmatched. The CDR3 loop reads CASSSWTGLRKNTEAFF. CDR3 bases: TGTGCCAGCAGCTCGTGGACAGGGCTGCGAAAGAACACTGAAGCTTTCTTT. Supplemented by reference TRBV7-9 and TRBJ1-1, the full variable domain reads DTGVSQNPRHKITKRGQNVTFRCDPISEHNRLYWYRQTLGQGPEFLTYFQNEAQLEKSRLLSDRFSAERPKGSFSTLEIQRTEQGDSAMYLCASSSWTGLRKNTEAFFGQGTRLTVV.

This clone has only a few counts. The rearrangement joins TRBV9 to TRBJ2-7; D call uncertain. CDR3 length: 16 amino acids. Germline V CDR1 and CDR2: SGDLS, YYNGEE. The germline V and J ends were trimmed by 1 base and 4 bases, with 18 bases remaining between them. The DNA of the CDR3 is TGTGCCAGCAGCGTAAGTCGGTCGAGCGAGTCATACGAGCAGTACTTC. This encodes CASSVSRSSESYEQYF.

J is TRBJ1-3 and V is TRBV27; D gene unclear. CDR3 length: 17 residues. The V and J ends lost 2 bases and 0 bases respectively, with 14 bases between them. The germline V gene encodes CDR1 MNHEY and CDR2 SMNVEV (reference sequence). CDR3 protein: CASSLDTRAGSGNTIYF. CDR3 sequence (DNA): TGTGCCAGCAGTTTAGACACGCGGGCGGGCTCTGGAAACACCATATATTTT.

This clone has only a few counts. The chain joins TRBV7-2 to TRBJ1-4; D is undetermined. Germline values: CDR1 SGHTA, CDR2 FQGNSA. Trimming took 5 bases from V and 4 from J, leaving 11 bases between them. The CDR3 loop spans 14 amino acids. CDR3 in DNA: TGTGCCAGCAGCCGGTCCGGGATTAATGAAAAACTGTTTTTT. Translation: CASSRSGINEKLFF.

The CDR3 protein is CASSLNGQGRQETQYF. DNA of the CDR3: TGTGCCAGCAGCTTAAACGGGCAGGGGCGACAAGAGACCCAGTACTTC. The rearrangement uses TRBV7-3 and TRBJ2-5, with a weak D call TRBD1 (6 bases). The germline V gene encodes CDR1 SGHTA and CDR2 FQGTGA. CDR3 size: 16 residues. Trimming shortened V by 1 base and J by 2 bases, and 14 bases separated the two germline ends.

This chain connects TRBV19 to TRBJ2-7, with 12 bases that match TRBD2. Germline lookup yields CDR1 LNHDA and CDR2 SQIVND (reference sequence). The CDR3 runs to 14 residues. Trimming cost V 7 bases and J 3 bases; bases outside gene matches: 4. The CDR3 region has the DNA TGTGCCAGTACCAGGACTAGCGGGGTCTACGAGCAGTACTTC. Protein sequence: CASTRTSGVYEQYF. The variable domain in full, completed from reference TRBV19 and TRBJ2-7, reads DGGITQSPKYLFRKEGQNVTLSCEQNLNHDAMYWYRQDPGQGLRLIYYSQIVNDFQKGDIAEGYSVSREKKESFPLTVTSAQKNPTAFYLCASTRTSGVYEQYFGPGTRLTVT.

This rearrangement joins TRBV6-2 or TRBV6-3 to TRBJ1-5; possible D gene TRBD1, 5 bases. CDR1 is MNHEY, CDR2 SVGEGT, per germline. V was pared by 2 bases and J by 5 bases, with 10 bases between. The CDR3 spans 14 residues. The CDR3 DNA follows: TGTGCCAGCAGTTACGGACAAGAAGATCAGCCCCAGCATTTT. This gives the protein CASSYGQEDQPQHF.